This T cell receptor beta chain is from a study of CD8+ T cells in alopecia areata. Investigators isolated RNA and reverse transcribed it into cDNA to act as the sequencing template. Measured with immunoSEQ multiplex PCR; TCRdb has only the in-frame clones, and not every one. The sample holds more than 100,000 clones, 50% to 55% seen once. The sample's treatment: oral pan-JAK inhibitor, 5-10 mg twice daily. The length of the CDR3 is 15 residues. Germline CDR1 and CDR2: LNHNV and YYDKDF (reference sequence). V was shortened by 3 bases and J by 1 base, with 12 bases between the two germline ends. The receptor was derived from a human donor with alopecia areata. This rearrangement joins TRBV15 to TRBJ1-1; D gene unclear. The sequences come from CD4+ T cells sorted from blood, collected at week 4, from a patient treated with tofacitinib. The CDR3 loop is CATSRVVVGNTEAFF. The CDR3 coding sequence is TGTGCCACCAGCAGGGTCGTCGTAGGGAACACTGAAGCTTTCTTT.